A selection of T cell receptor beta chains follows, all from one sample in a study of T-cell memory formation after mild COVID-19. TCRdb recomputed calls from the 5' RACE reads with MiXCR, one row per CDR3 protein. The data hold 50,000 or so distinct CDR3 sequences, with roughly 27% observed a single time. The sequenced material came from PBMCs or a T cell subset sorted from them (not recorded which). These TCRs come from a young man who had mild COVID-19 (a few samples of this study predate the infection). Cell type and time point are not known. CDR3s include the opening cysteine and the closing phenylalanine or tryptophan. The D gene is left open where the match is weak. Size tells how often a clone was seen (once, few, many) or the class of an expanded clone, and some rows leave it out.

v_gene,j_gene,abundance,d_gene,CDR3aa,CDR3nt
TRBV2,TRBJ1-2,NA,NA,CASSEGVQTYGYTF,TGTGCCAGCAGTGAGGGTGTCCAGACCTATGGCTACACCTTC
TRBV29-1,TRBJ1-1,NA,NA,CSVEALTFEAFF,TGCAGCGTTGAAGCACTCACCTTTGAAGCTTTCTTT
TRBV12-3/TRBV12-4,TRBJ2-3,NA,NA,CASSLLVLGQGVPDTQYF,TGTGCCAGCAGTTTACTGGTTTTGGGGCAGGGAGTACCAGATACGCAGTATTTT
TRBV27,TRBJ2-3,NA,NA,CASSWIATDTQYF,TGTGCCAGCAGTTGGATAGCCACAGATACGCAGTATTTT
TRBV12-5,TRBJ1-1,few,NA,CASGFPQIEAFF,TGTGCTAGTGGTTTCCCTCAGATAGAAGCTTTCTTT
TRBV9,TRBJ2-2,NA,NA,CASSATTGELFF,TGTGCCAGCAGCGCCACAACCGGGGAGCTGTTTTTT
TRBV6-2/TRBV6-3,TRBJ2-5,few,NA,CASSYQQGLEETQYF,TGTGCCAGCAGTTACCAGCAGGGTTTAGAAGAGACCCAGTACTTC
TRBV3-1,TRBJ2-7,NA,TRBD2,CASSHGTSGAYEQYF,TGTGCCAGCAGCCACGGGACTAGCGGGGCCTACGAGCAGTACTTC
TRBV15,TRBJ2-1,few,TRBD1,CATSRGDRNNEQFF,TGTGCCACCAGCAGAGGGGACAGAAACAATGAGCAGTTCTTC
TRBV5-1,TRBJ2-1,NA,NA,CASKYGSHEQFF,TGCGCCAGCAAGTACGGGAGCCATGAGCAGTTCTTC
TRBV10-3,TRBJ2-7,NA,TRBD1,CATWDSYEQYF,TGTGCCACCTGGGACAGCTACGAGCAGTACTTC
TRBV12-3/TRBV12-4,TRBJ1-6,NA,TRBD1,CASSVGQGVTPLHF,TGTGCCAGCAGTGTCGGACAGGGAGTTACACCCCTCCACTTT
TRBV20-1,TRBJ2-7,NA,NA,CSARDSGEYTYEQYF,TGCAGTGCTAGAGATTCAGGGGAATATACCTACGAGCAGTACTTC
TRBV24-1,TRBJ2-3,NA,NA,CATSDGWVATQYF,TGTGCCACCAGTGATGGCTGGGTCGCTACGCAGTATTTT
TRBV7-2,TRBJ2-1,NA,NA,CASSSGLFNEQFF,TGTGCCAGCAGCTCGGGACTCTTTAATGAGCAGTTCTTC
TRBV5-1,TRBJ2-7,NA,TRBD1,CASSQSDRGLYEQYF,TGCGCCAGCAGCCAGTCCGACAGGGGGCTCTACGAGCAGTACTTC
TRBV7-2,TRBJ2-3,NA,NA,CASSFPRKGRGTDTQYF,TGTGCCAGCAGCTTCCCCAGGAAAGGACGGGGCACAGATACGCAGTATTTT
TRBV12-3/TRBV12-4,TRBJ2-2,many,NA,CASSPGSGELFF,TGTGCCAGCAGTCCCGGGAGTGGGGAGCTGTTTTTT
TRBV10-3,TRBJ1-2,few,NA,CAISDPRVGGVYGYTF,TGTGCCATCAGTGACCCGAGGGTAGGGGGGGTCTATGGCTACACCTTC
TRBV4-1,TRBJ2-7,NA,NA,CASSPVQGHYEQYF,TGCGCCAGCAGCCCCGTGCAGGGGCACTACGAGCAGTACTTC
TRBV10-3,TRBJ1-1,NA,NA,CAISESPGYNTEAFF,TGTGCCATCAGTGAGTCCCCAGGTTACAACACTGAAGCTTTCTTT
TRBV12-3/TRBV12-4,TRBJ2-1,few,TRBD1,CASTDSTGVVNEQFF,TGTGCCAGCACCGACTCGACAGGGGTTGTCAATGAGCAGTTCTTC
TRBV5-1,TRBJ1-5,few,TRBD1,CANPTGGHQPQHF,TGCGCCAACCCAACAGGGGGCCATCAGCCCCAGCATTTT
TRBV4-1,TRBJ2-4,few,TRBD2,CASSQWVTGGNIQYF,TGCGCCAGCAGCCAATGGGTAACGGGGGGGAACATTCAGTACTTC
TRBV9,TRBJ2-1,NA,NA,CASSPPLGSSYNEQFF,TGTGCCAGCAGCCCCCCCCTGGGGAGCTCCTACAATGAGCAGTTCTTC
TRBV11-2,TRBJ2-7,NA,TRBD1,CASSLGGTGVHEQYF,TGTGCCAGCAGCTTAGGGGGGACAGGGGTCCATGAGCAGTACTTC
TRBV6-4,TRBJ2-1,medium-sized,TRBD2,CASSDSSGGANEQFF,TGTGCCAGCAGTGACTCGAGCGGGGGGGCAAATGAGCAGTTCTTC
TRBV4-2,TRBJ2-4,few,NA,CASSQDVEVGIQYF,TGTGCCAGCAGCCAAGACGTGGAGGTGGGCATTCAGTACTTC
TRBV20-1,TRBJ2-7,NA,NA,CSARGRRVSYEQYF,TGCAGTGCTAGAGGTAGAAGAGTCTCCTACGAGCAGTACTTC
TRBV7-2,TRBJ2-1,NA,NA,CASSFAGNEQFF,TGTGCCAGCAGCTTCGCAGGCAATGAGCAGTTCTTC
TRBV7-9,TRBJ1-2,NA,NA,CASSLEVAEDYGYTF,TGTGCCAGCAGCTTAGAGGTGGCGGAGGACTATGGCTACACCTTC
TRBV7-8,TRBJ1-2,NA,NA,CASSLRTSASDGYTF,TGTGCCAGCAGCCTCCGGACATCGGCTTCCGATGGCTACACCTTC
TRBV7-2,TRBJ2-5,few,TRBD2,CASSLQAGGGETQYF,TGTGCCAGCAGCTTGCAAGCGGGGGGTGGAGAGACCCAGTACTTC
TRBV27,TRBJ1-5,NA,NA,CASSLGARLNQPQHF,TGTGCCAGCAGTTTGGGCGCCAGACTGAATCAGCCCCAGCATTTT
TRBV2,TRBJ1-2,NA,NA,CASSQAPGAYGYTF,TGTGCCAGCAGCCAGGCCCCAGGGGCCTATGGCTACACCTTC
TRBV4-3,TRBJ2-1,many,TRBD1,CASSRSLRDSNEQFF,TGCGCCAGCAGCCGGAGTCTCCGGGACAGCAATGAGCAGTTCTTC
TRBV6-6,TRBJ2-1,many,NA,CASSLRNRAASENEQFF,TGTGCCAGCAGTCTTAGAAACAGGGCCGCAAGTGAGAATGAGCAGTTCTTC
TRBV6-2/TRBV6-3,TRBJ1-4,NA,NA,CASEGVLGKLFF,TGTGCCAGCGAGGGGGTTTTAGGAAAACTGTTTTTT
TRBV4-2,TRBJ2-3,NA,TRBD2,CASSQDLRLAGADTQYF,TGTGCCAGCAGCCAAGATTTGCGGCTAGCGGGCGCAGATACGCAGTATTTT
TRBV29-1,TRBJ2-4,NA,NA,CSVEEGNKNIQYF,TGCAGCGTTGAAGAGGGGAACAAAAACATTCAGTACTTC
TRBV4-3,TRBJ1-4,NA,NA,CASSQEARRVREKLFF,TGCGCCAGCAGCCAAGAAGCGAGGAGGGTTCGTGAAAAACTGTTTTTT
TRBV6-5,TRBJ1-5,NA,NA,CASGNSNQPQHF,TGTGCCAGCGGGAATAGCAATCAGCCCCAGCATTTT
TRBV4-2,TRBJ2-3,few,NA,CASSQRGGRGTDTQYF,TGTGCCAGCAGCCAACGCGGGGGCCGGGGCACAGATACGCAGTATTTT
TRBV7-9,TRBJ2-1,NA,NA,CASSPTASPHYNEQFF,TGTGCCAGCAGCCCGACAGCCTCACCCCACTACAATGAGCAGTTCTTC
TRBV4-1,TRBJ2-1,medium-sized,TRBD2,CASSQAGGSYNEQFF,TGCGCCAGCAGCCAAGCGGGGGGCTCCTACAATGAGCAGTTCTTC
TRBV27,TRBJ2-3,few,NA,CATAHIRPEGTDTQYF,TGTGCCACCGCCCACATACGACCGGAGGGTACAGATACGCAGTATTTT
TRBV27,TRBJ1-6,once,NA,CASGTAGSPLHF,TGTGCCAGCGGCACGGCGGGTTCACCCCTCCACTTT
TRBV6-5,TRBJ2-7,NA,NA,CASSYRDEQYF,TGTGCCAGCAGTTACAGGGACGAGCAGTACTTC
TRBV4-2,TRBJ2-5,few,TRBD2,CASSFAGGLGPSQETQYF,TGTGCCAGCAGCTTCGCGGGGGGCTTAGGTCCGTCGCAAGAGACCCAGTACTTC
TRBV10-3,TRBJ2-1,NA,NA,CAIARGREQFF,TGTGCCATCGCCCGGGGACGTGAGCAGTTCTTC
TRBV6-5,TRBJ2-2,few,TRBD2,CASSFGTSSGELFF,TGTGCCAGCAGTTTCGGGACTAGCTCCGGGGAGCTGTTTTTT
TRBV4-3,TRBJ2-2,few,NA,CASSRGPGGTGELFF,TGCGCCAGCAGCCGCGGACCAGGGGGGACCGGGGAGCTGTTTTTT
TRBV7-8,TRBJ2-4,NA,NA,CASSLSAMGAKNIQYF,TGTGCCAGCAGCTTGAGCGCTATGGGAGCCAAAAACATTCAGTACTTC
TRBV2,TRBJ2-1,NA,NA,CASSEARSEQFF,TGTGCCAGCAGTGAAGCTAGGTCTGAGCAGTTCTTC
TRBV3-1,TRBJ1-4,few,NA,CASSQGSIRDEKLFF,TGTGCCAGCAGCCAAGGGAGTATCCGTGATGAAAAACTGTTTTTT
TRBV7-9,TRBJ1-1,NA,NA,CASSLGEHQAFF,TGTGCCAGCAGCTTAGGGGAACACCAAGCTTTCTTT
TRBV29-1,TRBJ1-2,NA,NA,CSAESDNNYGYTF,TGCAGCGCTGAAAGTGACAATAACTATGGCTACACCTTC
TRBV27,TRBJ1-1,few,NA,CASSLSGQGMNTEAFF,TGTGCCAGCAGTTTATCGGGGCAGGGGATGAACACTGAAGCTTTCTTT